These 10 T cell receptor beta chains share one sample of origin, sequenced in a study of cytomegalovirus exposure and HLA in healthy donors. The data were produced by immunoSEQ multiplex PCR, yet TCRdb's version contains in-frame clones alone and is incomplete. The sample yields around 190,000 clones, about 89% seen once. Sample: PBMCs. These receptors came from a man aged 30 to 39 in good health and CMV-seropositive.

The chain joins TRBV5-1 to TRBJ1-1; D remains ambiguous. The ends were cut back, 3 bases at V and 10 bases at J, with 16 bases in the middle. The CDR3 runs 13 residues. Germline-derived CDR1 and CDR2 are SGHRS and YFSETQ. CDR3 in DNA: TGCGCCAGCAGCTCGCGGGAACCCTGGGGAGCTTTCTTT. Amino acids: CASSSREPWGAFF.

The chain recombines TRBV7-2 with TRBJ2-7; 9 positions match TRBD2. V dropped 7 bases and J dropped 4; count of bases not matched to a gene: 8. CDR3 size: 14 residues. CDR1 and CDR2 (germline): SGHTA, FQGNSA. The CDR3 region is CASTQTSGGYEQYF. CDR3 in DNA: TGTGCCAGCACCCAGACTAGCGGAGGATACGAGCAGTACTTC.

The chain carries TRBV11-3 and TRBJ2-3, with 7 nucleotides matching TRBD1. Germline V gene data show CDR1 as SGHNT and CDR2 as YENEEA. CDR3 length: 15 amino acids. J was trimmed by 1 base and V by 5 bases; bases with no gene match: 6. The CDR3, as DNA: TGTGCCAGCAGCCCCCGGGACAGAGGCACAGATACGCAGTATTTT. Translation: CASSPRDRGTDTQYF.

This clone was counted only a few times. V usage is TRBV11-2 and J usage is TRBJ2-1; D gene unclear. The CDR3 is 14 residues long. Between the trimmed V and J ends, which lost 2 bases and 8 bases, there was a span of 13 bases. CDR1 is SGHAT and CDR2 is FQNNGV in the germline V gene. CDR3 sequence (DNA): TGTGCCAGCAGCTTATATGCTTCAGGTGATGAGCAGTTCTTC. Its translation is CASSLYASGDEQFF.

This clone was found once. This sequence joins TRBV29-1 and TRBJ2-7; 8 bases agree with TRBD2. CDR1 and CDR2 (germline): SQVTM, ANQGSEA. CDR3 length: 14 amino acids. V lost 4 bases to trimming and J lost 4 bases; unmatched junction nucleotides: 9. This CDR3 is CSVVGGAGEYEQYF. As DNA, the CDR3 is TGCAGCGTTGTGGGGGGAGCGGGGGAGTACGAGCAGTACTTC.

DNA for the CDR3: TGCGCCAGCAGTGGACAGGGGACCGGGGAGCTGTTTTTT. Translation gives CASSGQGTGELFF. The chain has TRBV5-1 and TRBJ2-2; 9 nucleotides line up with TRBD1. The CDR3 is made up of 13 amino acids. From germline, CDR1 is SGHRS and CDR2 YFSETQ. Trimming at V came to 5 bases and at J to 5 bases, leaving 1 base not matched to a gene.

The chain links TRBV28 to TRBJ1-5; D is unclear. The V gene's germline CDR1 is MDHEN and CDR2 SYDVKM. Trimming removed 1 base at V and 9 bases at J, with 10 bases between. The CDR3 runs to 13 residues. DNA for the CDR3: TGTGCCAGCAGTTTATCCCGAAGCCTGCCCCAGCATTTT. This translates into CASSLSRSLPQHF.

The gene calls are TRBV9 and TRBJ2-7, with 9 bases fitting TRBD2. V lost 2 bases and J lost 7; bases outside the gene matches: 13. The CDR3 is 16 residues long. The germline gives CDR1 SGDLS, CDR2 YYNGEE. CDR3 DNA: TGTGCCAGCAGCGTCTCCCCTAGCGGGATGGTGGGGGAGCAGTACTTC. It codes for CASSVSPSGMVGEQYF.

The chain couples TRBV9 to TRBJ2-7; D remains unclear. V dropped 0 bases and J dropped 7 bases, with 17 bases sitting between them. The CDR3 consists of 15 residues. Germline CDR1 SGDLS, CDR2 YYNGEE. The CDR3, as DNA: TGTGCCAGCAGCGTAGGATCAAACCCCGGTGGGGAGCAGTACTTC. This codes for CASSVGSNPGGEQYF.

The J gene is TRBJ2-2, the V gene TRBV10-2; D possibly corresponds to TRBD2 (7 bases). V was shortened by 6 bases and J by 4 bases, with 12 bases between the two germline ends. The CDR3 loop spans 14 amino acids. Looked up from germline, CDR1 is WSHSY and CDR2 is SAAADI. This CDR3 is CASRVGGPTGELFF. In nucleotides, the CDR3 is TGCGCCAGCAGGGTGGGGGGGCCCACCGGGGAGCTGTTTTTT.